This T cell receptor beta chain appears in the sequencing data of a study of blood T cells in healthy people across ages. Sample-barcoded 5' priming and a J-beta primer mix drove a second PCR of about 6 to 11 cycles. In TCRdb, the 5' RACE reads were re-called with MiXCR into one record per CDR3 protein. The sample has more than 900,000 distinct CDR3 sequences; less than 25% are singletons. This clonotype came up a few times. The sample was also reused in another study, on T cells of mothers and their children.

The receptor was isolated from a girl aged 2-10 years in good health. The source material was blood.

The DNA of the CDR3 is TGCAGCGTTGCGGGTGTCGACGGCTCTGGAAACACCATATATTTT. It translates to CSVAGVDGSGNTIYF. The V call is TRBV29-1, the J call TRBJ1-3; D unclear. V dropped 4 bases and J dropped 0 bases, with 13 bases sitting between them. The CDR3 extends over 15 amino acids. CDR1 is SQVTM and CDR2 is ANQGSEA in the germline V gene. Full variable domain (missing parts from reference TRBV29-1 and TRBJ1-3): SAVISQKPSRDICQRGTSLTIQCQVDSQVTMMFWYRQQPGQSLTLIATANQGSEATYESGFVIDKFPISRPNLTFSTLTVSNMSPEDSSIYLCSVAGVDGSGNTIYFGEGSWLTVV.